This record looks at one T cell receptor beta chain sequence and its context. Its cognate antigen is unknown. This entry belongs to a study of persistence of HIV-infected CD4 T cells. Study-wide context: Isolated cells were CMV- and HIV-1 Gag-responding CD4+ T cells. Blood samples, up to about 200 mL, came from multiple time points, except a couple of leukapheresis donors sampled once.

Lysates of CMV-infected fibroblasts at 9.5 to 10 ug/mL stimulated these cells. CD40L-negative CD69-negative CD45RO-high memory CD4+ T cells were sorted as populations depleted of antigen-responding cells. Trimming took 7 bases from V and 5 from J, leaving 15 bases between them. This CDR3 region has 13 residues. Looked up from germline, CDR1 is SGHVS and CDR2 is FQNEAQ. The immunoSEQ assay was version 4, run in survey mode. Only in-frame clones appear in the TCRdb table, and some are missing; sequencing was by immunoSEQ multiplex PCR. The profile covers 40,000 to 50,000 clones, with around 72% appearing a single time and less than 3% taken by the ten largest.

The TCR comes from an adult man with HIV who was CMV-seropositive. Here the sequenced sample was CD4+ T cells sorted from PBMCs after roughly 18-hour stimulation, taken from a patient who received antiretroviral therapy. This rearrangement joins TRBV7-8 to TRBJ2-7, with unresolved D. CDR3 nucleotide sequence: TGTGCCAGCAATTCACGCGGCCTCAACGAGCAGTACTTC. Its translation: CASNSRGLNEQYF. Full variable domain (remainder filled in from reference TRBV7-8 and TRBJ2-7): GAGVSQSPRYKVAKRGQDVALRCDPISGHVSLFWYQQALGQGPEFLTYFQNEAQLDKSGLPSDRFFAERPEGSVSTLKIQRTQQEDSAVYLCASNSRGLNEQYFGPGTRLTVT.